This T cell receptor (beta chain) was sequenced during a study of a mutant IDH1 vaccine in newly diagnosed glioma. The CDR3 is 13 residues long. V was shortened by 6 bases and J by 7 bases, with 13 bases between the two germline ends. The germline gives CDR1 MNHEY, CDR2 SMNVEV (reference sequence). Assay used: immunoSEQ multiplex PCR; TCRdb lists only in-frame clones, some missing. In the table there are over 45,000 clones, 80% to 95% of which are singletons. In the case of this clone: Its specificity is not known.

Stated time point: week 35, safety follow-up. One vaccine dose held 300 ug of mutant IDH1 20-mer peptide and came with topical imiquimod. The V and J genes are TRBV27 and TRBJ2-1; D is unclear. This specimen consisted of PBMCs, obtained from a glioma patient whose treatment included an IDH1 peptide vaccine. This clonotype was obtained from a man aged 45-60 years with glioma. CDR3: CASSPGPANEQFF. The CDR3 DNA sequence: TGTGCCAGCAGCCCCGGACCGGCTAATGAGCAGTTCTTC.